This T cell receptor beta chain was identified in a study of cytomegalovirus exposure and HLA in healthy donors. Study in general: Falling in the Caucasian-associated ancestry cluster were 65% to 90% of 398 genotyped donors.

Study-wide results and limits: The CMV antigen specificity of a few CMV-associated chains was confirmed through in vitro analysis. Some public TCRs appeared in many individuals, while most sequences were rare.

13 Jbeta primers and 60 Vbeta primers were used for the PCR. In the source study's methods: In a later analysis, the count reached some 73 million unique TCR beta chains, with around 10 million shared. Generated by immunoSEQ multiplex PCR, the TCRdb table keeps only in-frame clones and is missing some. D and trimming were read from the DNA, whereas the V and J calls and clone size are those reported in that table. The sample contains about 59,000 clones, roughly 77% of which appear only once. This clone was picked up a small number of times. What it binds is unknown. The V end was cut by 5 bases, the J end by 8 bases, with 14 bases between. The CDR3 covers 13 residues. Per germline, CDR1 MDHEN and CDR2 SYDVKM.

Sequencing was carried out using PBMCs. The rearrangement uses TRBV28 and TRBJ2-3, with a weak D call TRBD2 (5 bases). The TCR comes from a young man in good health and CMV-seropositive. CDR3 in amino acids: CASSTVLGRTQYF. Written as DNA, the CDR3 is TGTGCCAGCAGTACCGTACTAGGCCGTACGCAGTATTTT.